Described below is a single TCR beta chain sequence and its context. Its specificity is not known. Both 60 Vbeta primers and 13 Jbeta primers went into the PCR. The protocol was immunoSEQ multiplex PCR, while the TCRdb copy is restricted to in-frame clones and leaves out a portion. The sample lists about 150,000 clones; around 68% were seen once. The CDR3 extends over 17 amino acids. The germline V gene has CDR1 LGHNA and CDR2 YNFKEQ. V was trimmed by 4 bases and J by 1 base, leaving 19 bases between them. This entry belongs to a study of cytomegalovirus exposure and HLA in healthy donors. Study observations and caveats: In a later analysis, V- and J-gene trimming of beta chains associated with a DCLRE1C missense variant, replicated independently. By a later analysis, the bulk of CMV-associated TCR beta chains appeared HLA-restricted.

V and J are TRBV4-2 and TRBJ2-5, with TRBD2 as a possible D gene (6 bases). This clonotype was obtained from a man younger than 40 in good health and CMV-seronegative. The specimen sequenced was PBMCs. In DNA, the CDR3 is TGTGCCAGCAGCCCCCGAGCCTCGGGAGCGATCCAAGAGACCCAGTACTTC. Translating it yields CASSPRASGAIQETQYF.